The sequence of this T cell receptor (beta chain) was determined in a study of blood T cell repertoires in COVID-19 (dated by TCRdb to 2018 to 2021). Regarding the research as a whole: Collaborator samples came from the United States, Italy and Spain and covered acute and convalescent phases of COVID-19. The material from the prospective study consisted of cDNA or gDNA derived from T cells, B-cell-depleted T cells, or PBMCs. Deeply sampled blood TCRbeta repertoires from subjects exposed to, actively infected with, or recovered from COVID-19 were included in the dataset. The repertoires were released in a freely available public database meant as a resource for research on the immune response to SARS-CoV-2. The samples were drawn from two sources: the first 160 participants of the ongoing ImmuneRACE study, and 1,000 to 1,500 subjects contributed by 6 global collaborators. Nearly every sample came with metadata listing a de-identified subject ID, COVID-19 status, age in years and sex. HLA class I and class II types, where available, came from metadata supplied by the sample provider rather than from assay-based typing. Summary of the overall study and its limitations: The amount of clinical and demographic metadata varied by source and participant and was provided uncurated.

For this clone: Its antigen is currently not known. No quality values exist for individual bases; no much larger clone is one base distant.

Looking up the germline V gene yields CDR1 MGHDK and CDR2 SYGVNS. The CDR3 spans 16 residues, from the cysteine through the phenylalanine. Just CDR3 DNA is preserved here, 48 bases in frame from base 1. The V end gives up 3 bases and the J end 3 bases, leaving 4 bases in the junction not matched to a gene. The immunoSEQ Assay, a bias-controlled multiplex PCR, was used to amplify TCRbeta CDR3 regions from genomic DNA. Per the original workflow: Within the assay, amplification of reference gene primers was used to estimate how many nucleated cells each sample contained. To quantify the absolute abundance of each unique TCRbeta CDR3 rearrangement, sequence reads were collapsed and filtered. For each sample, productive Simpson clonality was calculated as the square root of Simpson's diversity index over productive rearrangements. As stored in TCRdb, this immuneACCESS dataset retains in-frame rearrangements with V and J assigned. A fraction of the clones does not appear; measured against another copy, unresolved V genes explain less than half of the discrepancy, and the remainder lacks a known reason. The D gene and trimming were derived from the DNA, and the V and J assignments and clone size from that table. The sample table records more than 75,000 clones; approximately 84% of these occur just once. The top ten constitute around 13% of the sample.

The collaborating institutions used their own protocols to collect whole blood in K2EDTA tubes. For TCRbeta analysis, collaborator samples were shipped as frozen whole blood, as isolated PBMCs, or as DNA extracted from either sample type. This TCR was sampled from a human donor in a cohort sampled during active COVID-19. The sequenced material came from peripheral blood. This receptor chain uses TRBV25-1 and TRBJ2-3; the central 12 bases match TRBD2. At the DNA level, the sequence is TGTGCCAGCAGTGACCTACTAGCGGGGGGTACAGATACGCAGTATTTT. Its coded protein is CASSDLLAGGTDTQYF.